This T cell receptor (beta chain) was recorded in a study of a mutant IDH1 vaccine in newly diagnosed glioma. Time point: week 11, during vaccination. Vaccine doses each comprised 300 ug of mutant IDH1 20-mer peptide, with topical imiquimod. In the case of this clone: Its antigen is undetermined.

V was pared by 6 bases and J by 8 bases, with 14 bases between. CDR1 and CDR2 (germline): MDHEN, SYDVKM. The CDR3 is made up of 14 amino acids. Measured with immunoSEQ multiplex PCR; TCRdb has only the in-frame clones, and not every one. The sample has 110,000 or so clones, 85% to 90% seen once. The sequence was obtained from a woman aged 45-65 years with glioma. This specimen consisted of PBMCs, obtained from a glioma patient whose treatment included an IDH1 peptide vaccine. The rearrangement links TRBV28 to TRBJ1-6; D remains ambiguous. CDR3: CASSFFELDSPLHF. DNA for the CDR3: TGTGCCAGCAGCTTTTTCGAATTGGATTCACCCCTCCACTTT.